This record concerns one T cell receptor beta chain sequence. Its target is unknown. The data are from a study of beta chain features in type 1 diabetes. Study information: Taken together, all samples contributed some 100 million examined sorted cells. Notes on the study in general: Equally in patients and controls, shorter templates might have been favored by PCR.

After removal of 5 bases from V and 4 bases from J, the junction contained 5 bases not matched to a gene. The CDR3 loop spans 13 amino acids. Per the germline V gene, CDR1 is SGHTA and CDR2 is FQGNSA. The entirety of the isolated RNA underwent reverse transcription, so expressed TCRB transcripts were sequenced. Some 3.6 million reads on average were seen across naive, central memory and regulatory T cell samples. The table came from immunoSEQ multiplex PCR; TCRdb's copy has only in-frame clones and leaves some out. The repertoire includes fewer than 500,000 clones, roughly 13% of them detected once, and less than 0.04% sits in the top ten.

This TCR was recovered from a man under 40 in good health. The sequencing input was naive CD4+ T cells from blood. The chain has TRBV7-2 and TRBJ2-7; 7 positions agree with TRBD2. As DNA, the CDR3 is TGTGCCAGCAGCGCAATAGCGGGTTACGAGCAGTACTTC. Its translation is CASSAIAGYEQYF.